Sequencing of this T cell receptor (beta chain) was carried out in a study of human T cells and chemical hapten exposure. Indicated time point: patch test 1, 2 weeks after DPC sensitization. Treatment defined: therapeutic diphenylcyclopropenone sensitization with weekly scalp DPC. V was pared by 1 base and J by 2 bases, with 11 bases between. The V gene's germline CDR1 is LGHNT and CDR2 FRNRAP. This CDR3 comprises 15 residues. TCRdb re-derived calls from the RACE reads in MiXCR, one entry per CDR3 protein. The table has roughly 200,000 distinct CDR3 sequences, around 20% seen once. The chain employs TRBV12-5 and TRBJ2-5, with D perhaps TRBD2 (5 bases). The TCR sequence derives from a woman in her 50s with alopecia areata. Some clones in this sample may be carry-over from other donors' samples. Sequenced material: whole blood, taken in connection with sensitization to the hapten diphenylcyclopropenone (DPC). CDR3 nucleotide sequence: TGTGCTAGTGGTTTGGGAGGACTGGGGCAAGAGACCCAGTACTTC. Protein: CASGLGGLGQETQYF. Using reference TRBV12-5 and TRBJ2-5 for the parts outside the CDR3, the full variable domain is DARVTQTPRHKVTEMGQEVTMRCQPILGHNTVFWYRQTMMQGLELLAYFRNRAPLDDSGMPKDRFSAEMPDATLATLKIQPSEPRDSAVYFCASGLGGLGQETQYFGPGTRLLVL.